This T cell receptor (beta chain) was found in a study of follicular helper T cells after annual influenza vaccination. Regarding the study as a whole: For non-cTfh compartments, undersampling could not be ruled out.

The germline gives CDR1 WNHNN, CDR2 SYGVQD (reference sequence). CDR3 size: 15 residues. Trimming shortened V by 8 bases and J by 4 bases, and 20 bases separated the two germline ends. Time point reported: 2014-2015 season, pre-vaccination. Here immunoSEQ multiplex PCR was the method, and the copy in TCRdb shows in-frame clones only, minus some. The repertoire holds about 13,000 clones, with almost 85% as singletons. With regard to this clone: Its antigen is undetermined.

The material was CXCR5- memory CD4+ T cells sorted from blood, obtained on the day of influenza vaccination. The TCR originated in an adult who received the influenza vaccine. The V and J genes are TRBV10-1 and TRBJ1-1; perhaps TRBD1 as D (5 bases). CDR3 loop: CASARGAGKGTEAFF. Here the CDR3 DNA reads TGCGCCAGCGCCCGGGGTGCAGGGAAGGGCACTGAAGCTTTCTTT.